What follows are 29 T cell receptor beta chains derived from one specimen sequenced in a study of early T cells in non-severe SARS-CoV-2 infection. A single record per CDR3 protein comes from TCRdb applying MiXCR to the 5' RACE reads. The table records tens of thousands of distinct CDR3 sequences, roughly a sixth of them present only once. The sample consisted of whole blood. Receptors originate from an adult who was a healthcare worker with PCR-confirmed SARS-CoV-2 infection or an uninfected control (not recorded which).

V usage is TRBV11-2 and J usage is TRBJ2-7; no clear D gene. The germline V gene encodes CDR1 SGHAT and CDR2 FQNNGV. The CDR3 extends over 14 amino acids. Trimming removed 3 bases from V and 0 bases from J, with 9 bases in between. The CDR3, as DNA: TGTGCCAGCAGCTTCTTATCTAGCTCCTACGAGCAGTACTTC. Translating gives CASSFLSSSYEQYF.

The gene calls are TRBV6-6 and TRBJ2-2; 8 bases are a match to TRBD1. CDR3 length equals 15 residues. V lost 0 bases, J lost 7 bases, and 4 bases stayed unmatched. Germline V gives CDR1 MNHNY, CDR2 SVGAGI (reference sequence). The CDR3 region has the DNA TGTGCCAGCAGTTACTCGCCAGGGGGCCTCGGGGAGCTGTTTTTT. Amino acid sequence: CASSYSPGGLGELFF.

CDR3 sequence reads: CASSLLADTGELFF. CDR3 nucleotides: TGCGCCAGCAGCTTACTAGCGGACACCGGGGAGCTGTTTTTT. This chain uses TRBV5-1 with TRBJ2-2; 8 positions match TRBD2. The CDR3 is 14 amino acids. Germline-derived CDR1 and CDR2 are SGHRS and YFSETQ. The V segment lost 2 bases and the J segment 3 bases; nucleotides outside the gene matches: 0.

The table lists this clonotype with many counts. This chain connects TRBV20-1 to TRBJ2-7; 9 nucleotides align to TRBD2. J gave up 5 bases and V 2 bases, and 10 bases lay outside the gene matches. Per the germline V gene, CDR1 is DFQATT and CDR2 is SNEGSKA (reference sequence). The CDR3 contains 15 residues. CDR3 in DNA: TGCAGTGCTAGATCCACAGCGGGAGGTAGACACGAGCAGTACTTC. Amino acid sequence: CSARSTAGGRHEQYF.

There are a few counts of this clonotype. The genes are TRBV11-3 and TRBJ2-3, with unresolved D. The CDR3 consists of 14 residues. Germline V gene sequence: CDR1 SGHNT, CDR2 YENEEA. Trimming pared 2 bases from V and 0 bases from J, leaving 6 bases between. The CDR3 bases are TGTGCCAGCAGCTTACATCAAAGCACAGATACGCAGTATTTT. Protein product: CASSLHQSTDTQYF.

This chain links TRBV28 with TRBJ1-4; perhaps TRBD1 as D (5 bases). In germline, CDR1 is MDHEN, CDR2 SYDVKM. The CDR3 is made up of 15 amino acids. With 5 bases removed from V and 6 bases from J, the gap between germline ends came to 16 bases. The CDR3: CASSPRRQGDEKLFF. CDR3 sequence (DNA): TGTGCCAGCAGTCCCAGGCGGCAGGGAGATGAAAAACTGTTTTTT.

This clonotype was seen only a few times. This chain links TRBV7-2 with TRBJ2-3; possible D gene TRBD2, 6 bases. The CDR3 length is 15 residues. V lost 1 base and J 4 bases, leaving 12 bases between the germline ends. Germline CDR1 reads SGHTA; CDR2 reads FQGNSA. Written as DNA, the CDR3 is TGTGCCAGCAGCTTAGATTACGGGAGTTCAGATACGCAGTATTTT. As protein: CASSLDYGSSDTQYF. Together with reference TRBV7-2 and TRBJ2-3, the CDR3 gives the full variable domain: GAGVSQSPSNKVTEKGKDVELRCDPISGHTALYWYRQSLGQGLEFLIYFQGNSAPDKSGLPSDRFSAERTGGSVSTLTIQRTQQEDSAVYLCASSLDYGSSDTQYFGPGTRLTVL.

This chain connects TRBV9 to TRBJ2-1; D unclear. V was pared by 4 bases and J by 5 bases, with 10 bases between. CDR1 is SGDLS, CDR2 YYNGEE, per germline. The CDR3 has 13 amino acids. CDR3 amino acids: CASSLGSDNEQFF. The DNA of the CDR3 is TGTGCCAGCAGCCTGGGATCGGACAATGAGCAGTTCTTC.

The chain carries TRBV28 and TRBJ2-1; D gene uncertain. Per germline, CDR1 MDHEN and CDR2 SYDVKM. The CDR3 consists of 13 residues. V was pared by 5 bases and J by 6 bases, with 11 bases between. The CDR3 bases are TGTGCCAGCAGTACTCGGGCCTTCAATGAGCAGTTCTTC. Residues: CASSTRAFNEQFF. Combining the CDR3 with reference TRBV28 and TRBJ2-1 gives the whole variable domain DVKVTQSSRYLVKRTGEKVFLECVQDMDHENMFWYRQDPGLGLRLIYFSYDVKMKEKGDIPEGYSVSREKKERFSLILESASTNQTSMYLCASSTRAFNEQFFGPGTRLTVL.

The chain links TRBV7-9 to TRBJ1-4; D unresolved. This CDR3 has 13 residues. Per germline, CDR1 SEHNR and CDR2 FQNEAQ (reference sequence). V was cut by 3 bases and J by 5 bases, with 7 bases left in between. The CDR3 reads CASSLAENEKLFF. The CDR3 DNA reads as TGTGCCAGCAGCTTGGCAGAGAATGAAAAACTGTTTTTT. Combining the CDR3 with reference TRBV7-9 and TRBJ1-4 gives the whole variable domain DTGVSQNPRHKITKRGQNVTFRCDPISEHNRLYWYRQTLGQGPEFLTYFQNEAQLEKSRLLSDRFSAERPKGSFSTLEIQRTEQGDSAMYLCASSLAENEKLFFGSGTQLSVL.

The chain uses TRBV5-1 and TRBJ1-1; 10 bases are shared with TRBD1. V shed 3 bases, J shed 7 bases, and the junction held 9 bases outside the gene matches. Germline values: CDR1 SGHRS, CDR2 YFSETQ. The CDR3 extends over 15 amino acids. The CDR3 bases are TGCGCCAGCAGCTACTCCGGGACAGGGGCCGGTGAAGCTTTCTTT. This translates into CASSYSGTGAGEAFF.

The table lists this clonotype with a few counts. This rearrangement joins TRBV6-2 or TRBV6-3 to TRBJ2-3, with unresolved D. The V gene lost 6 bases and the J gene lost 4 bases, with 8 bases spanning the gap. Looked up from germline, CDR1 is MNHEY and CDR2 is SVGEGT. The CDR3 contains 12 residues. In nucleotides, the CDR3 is TGTGCCAGCAGGGAAGAAGCAGATACGCAGTATTTT. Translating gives CASREEADTQYF.

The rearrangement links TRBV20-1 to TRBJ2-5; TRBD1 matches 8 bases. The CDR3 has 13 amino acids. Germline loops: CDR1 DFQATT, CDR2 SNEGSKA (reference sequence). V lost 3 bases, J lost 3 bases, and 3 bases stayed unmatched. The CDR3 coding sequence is TGCAGTGCTAGCACGGACAGGGAAGAGACCCAGTACTTC. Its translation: CSASTDREETQYF.

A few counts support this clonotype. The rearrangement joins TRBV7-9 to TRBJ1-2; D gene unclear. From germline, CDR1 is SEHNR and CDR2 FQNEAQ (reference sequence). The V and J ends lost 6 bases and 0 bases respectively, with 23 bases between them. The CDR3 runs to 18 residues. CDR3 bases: TGTGCCAGCAGAGAATTACGAATGGACGGGCGTACTAACTATGGCTACACCTTC. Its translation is CASRELRMDGRTNYGYTF.

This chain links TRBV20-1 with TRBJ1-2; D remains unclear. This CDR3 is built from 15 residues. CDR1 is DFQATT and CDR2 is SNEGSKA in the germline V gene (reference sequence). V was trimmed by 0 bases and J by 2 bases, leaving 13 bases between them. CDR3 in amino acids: CSARDDGPPNYGYTF. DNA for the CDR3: TGCAGTGCTAGAGATGACGGGCCTCCAAACTATGGCTACACCTTC.

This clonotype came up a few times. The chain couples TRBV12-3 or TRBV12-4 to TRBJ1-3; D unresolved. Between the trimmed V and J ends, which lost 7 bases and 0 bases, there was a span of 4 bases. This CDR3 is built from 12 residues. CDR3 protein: CASMPSGNTIYF. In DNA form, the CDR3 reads TGTGCCAGCATGCCCTCTGGAAACACCATATATTTT.

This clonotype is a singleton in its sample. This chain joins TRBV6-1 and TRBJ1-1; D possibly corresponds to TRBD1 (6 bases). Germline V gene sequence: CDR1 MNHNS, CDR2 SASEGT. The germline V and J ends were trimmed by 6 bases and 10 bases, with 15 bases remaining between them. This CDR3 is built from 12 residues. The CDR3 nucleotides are TGTGCCAGCAGCCATGACCTAGGGGGAGCTTTCTTT. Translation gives CASSHDLGGAFF.

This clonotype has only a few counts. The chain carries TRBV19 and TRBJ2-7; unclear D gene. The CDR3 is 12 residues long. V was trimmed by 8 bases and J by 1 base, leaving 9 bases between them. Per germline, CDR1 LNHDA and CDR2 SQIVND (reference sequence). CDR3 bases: TGTGCCAGTGGACCGCGTTCCTACGAGCAGTACTTC. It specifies CASGPRSYEQYF.

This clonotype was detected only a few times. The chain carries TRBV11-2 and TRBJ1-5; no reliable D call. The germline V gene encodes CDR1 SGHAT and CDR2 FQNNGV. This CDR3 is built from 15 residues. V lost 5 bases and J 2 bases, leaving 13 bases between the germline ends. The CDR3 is CASSAQSGGNQPQHF. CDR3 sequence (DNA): TGTGCCAGCAGCGCGCAAAGCGGAGGCAATCAGCCCCAGCATTTT.

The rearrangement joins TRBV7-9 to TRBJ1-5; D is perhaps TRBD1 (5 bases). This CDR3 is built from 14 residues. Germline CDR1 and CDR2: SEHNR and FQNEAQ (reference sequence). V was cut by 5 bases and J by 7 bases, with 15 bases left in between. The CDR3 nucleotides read TGTGCCAGCAGCAGCCGGGGGAAAGGCCAGCCCCAGCATTTT. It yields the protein CASSSRGKGQPQHF.

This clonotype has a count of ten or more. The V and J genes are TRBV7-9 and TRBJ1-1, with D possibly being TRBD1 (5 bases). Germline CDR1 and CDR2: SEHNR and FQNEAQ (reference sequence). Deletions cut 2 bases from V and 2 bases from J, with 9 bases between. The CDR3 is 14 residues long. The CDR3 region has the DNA TGTGCCAGCAGCTTACACGGGGCTAACACTGAAGCTTTCTTT. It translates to CASSLHGANTEAFF.

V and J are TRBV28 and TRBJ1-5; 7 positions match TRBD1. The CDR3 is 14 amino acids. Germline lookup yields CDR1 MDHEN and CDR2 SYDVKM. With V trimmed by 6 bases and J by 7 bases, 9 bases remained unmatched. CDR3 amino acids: CASSLTGATQPQHF. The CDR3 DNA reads TGTGCCAGCAGCCTCACAGGGGCCACGCAGCCCCAGCATTTT.

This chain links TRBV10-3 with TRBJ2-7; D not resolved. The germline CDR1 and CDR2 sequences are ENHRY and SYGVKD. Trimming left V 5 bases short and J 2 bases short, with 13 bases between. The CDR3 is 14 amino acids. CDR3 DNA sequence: TGTGCCATCAGTACTCCGAAGCCGCCCTACGAGCAGTACTTC. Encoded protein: CAISTPKPPYEQYF.

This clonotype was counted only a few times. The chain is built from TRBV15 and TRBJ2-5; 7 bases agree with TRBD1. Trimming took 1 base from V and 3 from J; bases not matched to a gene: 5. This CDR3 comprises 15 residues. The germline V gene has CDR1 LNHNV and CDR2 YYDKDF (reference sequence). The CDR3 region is CATSRGQGYEETQYF. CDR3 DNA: TGTGCCACCAGCAGAGGACAGGGATATGAAGAGACCCAGTACTTC. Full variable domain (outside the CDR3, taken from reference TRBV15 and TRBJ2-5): DAMVIQNPRYQVTQFGKPVTLSCSQTLNHNVMYWYQQKSSQAPKLLFHYYDKDFNNEADTPDNFQSRRPNTSFCFLDIRSPGLGDTAMYLCATSRGQGYEETQYFGPGTRLLVL.

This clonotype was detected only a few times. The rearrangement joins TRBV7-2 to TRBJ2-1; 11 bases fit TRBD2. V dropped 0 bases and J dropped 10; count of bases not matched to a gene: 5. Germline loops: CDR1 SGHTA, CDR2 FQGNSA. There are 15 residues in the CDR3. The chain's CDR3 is CASSLAPSGGLEQFF. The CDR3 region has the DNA TGTGCCAGCAGCTTAGCTCCTAGCGGGGGGTTGGAGCAGTTCTTC.

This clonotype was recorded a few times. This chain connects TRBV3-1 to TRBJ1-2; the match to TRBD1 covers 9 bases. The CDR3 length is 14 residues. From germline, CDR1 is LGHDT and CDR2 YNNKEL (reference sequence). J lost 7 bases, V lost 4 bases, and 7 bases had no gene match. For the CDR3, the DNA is TGTGCCAGCAGCCTCGACAGGGGGTGGCGTGGCTACACCTTC. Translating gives CASSLDRGWRGYTF. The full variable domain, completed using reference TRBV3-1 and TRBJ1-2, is DTAVSQTPKYLVTQMGNDKSIKCEQNLGHDTMYWYKQDSKKFLKIMFSYNNKELIINETVPNRFSPKSPDKAHLNLHINSLELGDSAVYFCASSLDRGWRGYTFGSGTRLTVV.

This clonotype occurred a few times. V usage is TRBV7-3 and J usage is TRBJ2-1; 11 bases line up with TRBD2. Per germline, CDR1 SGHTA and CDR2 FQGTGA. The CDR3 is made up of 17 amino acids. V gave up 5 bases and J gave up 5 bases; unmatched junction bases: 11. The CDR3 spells CASSHLTSGRRDNEQFF. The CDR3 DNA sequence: TGTGCCAGCAGCCACCTCACTAGCGGGAGACGGGACAATGAGCAGTTCTTC.

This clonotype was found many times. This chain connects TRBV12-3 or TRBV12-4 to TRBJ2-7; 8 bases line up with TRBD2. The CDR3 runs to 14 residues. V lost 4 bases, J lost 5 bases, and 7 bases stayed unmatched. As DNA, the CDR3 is TGTGCCAGCAGTTCGGAGCGGGAGCGCAACGAGCAGTACTTC. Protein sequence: CASSSERERNEQYF.

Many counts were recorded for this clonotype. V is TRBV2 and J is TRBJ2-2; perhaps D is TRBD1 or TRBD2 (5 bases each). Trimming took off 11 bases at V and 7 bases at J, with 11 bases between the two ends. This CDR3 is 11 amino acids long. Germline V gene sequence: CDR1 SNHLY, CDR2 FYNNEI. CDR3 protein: CASTGRGELFF. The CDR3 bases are TGTGCCTCCACGGGGCGCGGGGAGCTGTTTTTT.